These 17 T cell receptor beta chains were all obtained from the same sample, sequenced in a study of cytomegalovirus exposure and HLA in healthy donors. PCR used 60 Vbeta primers and 13 Jbeta primers. TCRdb's copy holds only in-frame clones and misses some; the assay was immunoSEQ multiplex PCR. The table shows about 190,000 clones, with around 81% occurring only once. The specimen was PBMCs. The receptor set was obtained from a woman younger than 35 in good health and CMV-seropositive.

The V call is TRBV7-6, the J call TRBJ1-4; 9 positions agree with TRBD1. The CDR3 totals 14 residues. V gave up 3 bases and J gave up 5 bases; unmatched junction bases: 1. Germline V gene data show CDR1 as SGHVS and CDR2 as FNYEAQ. The CDR3 nucleotides read TGTGCCAGCAGCTTGGGGACAGGGAATGAAAAACTGTTTTTT. As protein: CASSLGTGNEKLFF.

The chain joins TRBV28 to TRBJ1-2, with 11 bases fitting TRBD1. The germline V gene has CDR1 MDHEN and CDR2 SYDVKM. The V segment lost 6 bases and the J segment 2 bases; nucleotides outside the gene matches: 5. The CDR3 contains 15 residues. The CDR3, as DNA: TGTGCCAGCAGACCCGGGGACAGGGGGAACTATGGCTACACCTTC. It translates to CASRPGDRGNYGYTF.

Notes on this clone: Other DNA sequences in the same sample also yield this CDR3. V and J are TRBV6-4 and TRBJ2-3; 13 bases fit TRBD2. The CDR3 is 15 amino acids. Germline V gives CDR1 MRHNA, CDR2 SNTAGT. The trim removed 6 bases at V and 3 bases at J, leaving 3 bases unmatched. The CDR3 is CASSQTSGGTDTQYF. The CDR3 DNA reads as TGTGCCAGCAGCCAGACTAGCGGGGGGACAGATACGCAGTATTTT.

The rearrangement links TRBV25-1 to TRBJ2-5; possibly TRBD1 for D (6 bases). V was clipped by 6 bases and J by 1 base, with 24 bases between them. Germline-derived CDR1 and CDR2 are MGHDK and SYGVNS. The CDR3 length is 18 residues. CDR3 loop: CASRYPPDSLGGQETQYF. CDR3 coding DNA: TGTGCCAGCAGGTACCCGCCGGACAGTCTAGGGGGCCAAGAGACCCAGTACTTC.

The chain combines TRBV5-1 with TRBJ1-2; 10 bases line up with TRBD1. V was pared by 3 bases and J by 0 bases, with 11 bases of the junction left unmatched. Germline-derived CDR1 and CDR2 are SGHRS and YFSETQ. The CDR3 is 18 amino acids. The CDR3 sequence is CASSWTPGQGSSNYGYTF. The CDR3 bases are TGCGCCAGCAGCTGGACCCCGGGACAGGGGTCGTCTAACTATGGCTACACCTTC.

The chain couples TRBV9 to TRBJ1-4; possible D gene TRBD1, 5 bases. Germline V gene sequence: CDR1 SGDLS, CDR2 YYNGEE. V shed 4 bases and J shed 8 bases, with 21 bases lying between them. The CDR3 totals 16 residues. CDR3 loop: CASSPRSTGWGEKLFF. CDR3 DNA sequence: TGTGCCAGCAGCCCAAGGTCGACGGGCTGGGGCGAAAAACTGTTTTTT.

The rearrangement links TRBV29-1 to TRBJ1-1, with D possibly TRBD1 on 6 matching bases. Trimming removed 3 bases from V and 2 bases from J, with 10 bases in between. Germline V lookup: CDR1 SQVTM, CDR2 ANQGSEA. The CDR3 has 13 residues. The CDR3: CSVEGDINTEAFF. The CDR3, as DNA: TGCAGCGTTGAGGGGGACATTAACACTGAAGCTTTCTTT.

This chain uses TRBV18 with TRBJ2-1, with TRBD1 identical over 8 bases. Looked up from germline, CDR1 is KGHSH and CDR2 is LQKENI. The CDR3 consists of 14 residues. Trimming took 4 bases from V and 7 from J; bases not matched to a gene: 6. The CDR3 reads CASSQDRGQNEQFF. The CDR3 DNA follows: TGTGCCAGCTCACAAGACAGGGGTCAAAATGAGCAGTTCTTC.

This chain joins TRBV5-8 and TRBJ1-1; 9 nucleotides match TRBD1. V gave up 0 bases and J gave up 10 bases; unmatched junction bases: 7. Germline-derived CDR1 and CDR2 are SGHTS and YDEGEE. The CDR3 loop spans 14 amino acids. In DNA, the CDR3 is TGTGCCAGCAGCTTGGCTGGGACAGGGTTTTTAGCTTTCTTT. Translation: CASSLAGTGFLAFF.

This clone was observed a few times. The genes are TRBV4-1 and TRBJ2-7; a weak D match, TRBD1 (5 bases). The CDR3 length is 16 residues. V lost 0 bases and J lost 1, with 13 bases in between. Looked up from germline, CDR1 is MGHRA and CDR2 is YSYEKL. The CDR3 is CASSQDGAAVSYEQYF. For the CDR3, the DNA is TGCGCCAGCAGCCAAGATGGGGCGGCGGTTTCCTACGAGCAGTACTTC.

V and J are TRBV30 and TRBJ1-2; 10 bases match TRBD1. CDR1 is GTSNPN and CDR2 is SVGIG in the germline V gene (reference sequence). Trimming removed 6 bases from V and 8 bases from J; junction bases left unmatched: 21. The CDR3 has 17 amino acids. The CDR3 DNA reads TGTGCCTGTAATCCCAAACATTCCGGGACAGGGGAAAGGGGCTACACCTTC. Its protein is CACNPKHSGTGERGYTF.

The chain employs TRBV7-9 and TRBJ2-5, with 12 bases lining up with TRBD2. J gave up 1 base and V 5 bases, and 5 bases lay outside the gene matches. The CDR3 extends over 16 amino acids. The germline gives CDR1 SEHNR, CDR2 FQNEAQ (reference sequence). CDR3 nucleotide sequence: TGTGCCAGCAGCCCAACTAGCGGGAGGCGCCAAGAGACCCAGTACTTC. It codes for CASSPTSGRRQETQYF.

The chain is built from TRBV7-2 and TRBJ2-6; 9 bases are shared with TRBD1. The CDR3 contains 16 residues. From germline, CDR1 is SGHTA and CDR2 FQGNSA. With 6 bases clipped from V and 4 bases from J, the junction kept 7 bases outside the gene matches. CDR3 DNA sequence: TGTGCCAGCAGTAGACAGGGGGTGAGGGGGGCCAACGTCCTGACTTTC. Its translation is CASSRQGVRGANVLTF.

The genes are TRBV5-1 and TRBJ2-1, with 11 bases identical to TRBD2. The CDR3 has 16 residues. CDR1 is SGHRS and CDR2 is YFSETQ in the germline V gene. V dropped 0 bases and J dropped 1; count of bases not matched to a gene: 0. The CDR3 reads CASSLGLAGSYNEQFF. The CDR3 bases are TGCGCCAGCAGCTTGGGACTAGCGGGGTCCTACAATGAGCAGTTCTTC. Using reference TRBV5-1 and TRBJ2-1 for the parts outside the CDR3, the full variable domain is KAGVTQTPRYLIKTRGQQVTLSCSPISGHRSVSWYQQTPGQGLQFLFEYFSETQRNKGNFPGRFSGRQFSNSRSEMNVSTLELGDSALYLCASSLGLAGSYNEQFFGPGTRLTVL.

The chain is built from TRBV4-1 and TRBJ2-4; 13 positions match TRBD2. The V and J ends lost 8 bases and 0 bases, in that order; junction bases with no gene match: 10. The CDR3 is 18 amino acids. The germline gives CDR1 MGHRA, CDR2 YSYEKL. CDR3 nucleotide sequence: TGCGCCAGCCGACTAGCGGGGGGCGCCGCCCCAGCCAAAAACATTCAGTACTTC. Translation gives CASRLAGGAAPAKNIQYF.

The V gene is TRBV21-1, the J gene TRBJ2-7; the table's D call of TRBD1 was not tested on the DNA. TRBV21-1 is noted as a pseudogene. The CDR3 length is 16 residues. The CDR3 region has the DNA TGTGCCAGCAGCAAGGATGACAGGGGTCTCCTCTACGAGCAGTACGTC. It specifies CASSKDDRGLLYEQYV.

The chain uses TRBV7-9 and TRBJ2-1; no firm D call. The CDR3 totals 12 residues. Germline V gene sequence: CDR1 SEHNR, CDR2 FQNEAQ (reference sequence). V shed 2 bases and J shed 8 bases, with 7 bases lying between them. CDR3 sequence (DNA): TGTGCCAGCAGCTTACAGTCCTATGAGCAGTTCTTC. This codes for CASSLQSYEQFF.